The T cell receptor beta chain described here comes from a study of T cell responses to AZD1222 COVID-19 vaccine. V lost 3 bases to trimming and J lost 2 bases, with 10 bases between them. The CDR3 contains 14 residues. Germline lookup yields CDR1 SEHNR and CDR2 FQNEAQ (reference sequence). Data came from immunoSEQ multiplex PCR; TCRdb stores just in-frame clones and leaves some out. The sample holds roughly 150,000 clones, 85% to 95% seen once. In regard to this clone: The antigen is undetermined.

Broader study findings: Clonal diversity may have been underestimated, and the donors were mostly white British, with more females than males. Sampling that yielded the repertoires occurred only after the peak T cell response.

The sequencing here drew on peripheral blood, taken on day 0 of AZD1222 vaccination. V usage is TRBV7-9 and J usage is TRBJ2-5; D gene ambiguous. The clonotype originates from an adult in good health. This CDR3 is CASSFQGSQETQYF. The CDR3 coding sequence is TGTGCCAGCAGCTTCCAAGGATCTCAAGAGACCCAGTACTTC.